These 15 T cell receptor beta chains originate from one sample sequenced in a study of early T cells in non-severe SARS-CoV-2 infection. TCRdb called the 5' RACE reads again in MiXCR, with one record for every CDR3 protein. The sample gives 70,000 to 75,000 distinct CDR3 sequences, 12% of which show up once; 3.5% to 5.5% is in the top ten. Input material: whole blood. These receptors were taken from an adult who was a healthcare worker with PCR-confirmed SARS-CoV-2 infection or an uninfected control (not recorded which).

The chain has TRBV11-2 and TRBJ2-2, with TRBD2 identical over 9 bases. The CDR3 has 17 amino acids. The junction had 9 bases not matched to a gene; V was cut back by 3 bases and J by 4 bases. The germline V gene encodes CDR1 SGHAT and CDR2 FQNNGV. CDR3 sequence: CASSFLGVAGATGELFF. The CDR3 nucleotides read TGTGCCAGCAGCTTCCTGGGAGTAGCGGGAGCCACCGGGGAGCTGTTTTTT.

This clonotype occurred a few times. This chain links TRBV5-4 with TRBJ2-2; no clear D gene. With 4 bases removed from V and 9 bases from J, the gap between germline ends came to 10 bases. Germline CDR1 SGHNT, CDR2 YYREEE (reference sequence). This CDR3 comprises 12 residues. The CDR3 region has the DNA TGTGCCAGCAGCGTCGATGGCCGGGAGCTGTTTTTT. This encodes CASSVDGRELFF.

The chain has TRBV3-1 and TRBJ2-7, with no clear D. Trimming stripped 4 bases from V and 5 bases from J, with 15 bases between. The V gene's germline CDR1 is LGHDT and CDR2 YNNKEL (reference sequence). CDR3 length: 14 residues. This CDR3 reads CASSRLGSRDEQYF. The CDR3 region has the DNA TGTGCCAGCAGCCGATTAGGTTCAAGGGACGAGCAGTACTTC.

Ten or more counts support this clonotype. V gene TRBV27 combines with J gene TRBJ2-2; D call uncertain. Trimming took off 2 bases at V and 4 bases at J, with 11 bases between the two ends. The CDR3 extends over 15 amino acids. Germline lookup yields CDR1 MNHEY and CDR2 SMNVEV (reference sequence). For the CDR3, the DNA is TGTGCCAGCAGTTTAAAGGGCAGCAGCACCGGGGAGCTGTTTTTT. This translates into CASSLKGSSTGELFF.

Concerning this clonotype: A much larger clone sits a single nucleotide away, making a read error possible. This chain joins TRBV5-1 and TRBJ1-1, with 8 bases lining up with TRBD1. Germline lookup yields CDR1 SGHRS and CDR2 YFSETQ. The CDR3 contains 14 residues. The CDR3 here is CVSSLDRVSTEAFF. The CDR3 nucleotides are TGCGTCAGCAGCTTGGACAGGGTGAGCACTGAAGCTTTCTTT.

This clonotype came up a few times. CDR3 bases: TGTGCCAGCAGTTCCCCGGGGACCGCTACGAACACTGAAGCTTTCTTT. It codes for CASSSPGTATNTEAFF. The chain couples TRBV6-6 to TRBJ1-1; maybe TRBD1 (5 bases). V was cut by 4 bases and J by 1 base, with 16 bases left in between. The CDR3 is made up of 16 amino acids. Germline V gene lookup returns CDR1 MNHNY and CDR2 SVGAGI (reference sequence).

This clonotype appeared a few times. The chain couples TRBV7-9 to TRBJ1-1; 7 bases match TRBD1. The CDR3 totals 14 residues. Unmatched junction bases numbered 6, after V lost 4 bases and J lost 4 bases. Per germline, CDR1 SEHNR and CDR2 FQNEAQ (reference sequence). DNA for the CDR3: TGTGCCAGCAGCTCTTATACAGGGGCCACTGAAGCTTTCTTT. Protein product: CASSSYTGATEAFF.

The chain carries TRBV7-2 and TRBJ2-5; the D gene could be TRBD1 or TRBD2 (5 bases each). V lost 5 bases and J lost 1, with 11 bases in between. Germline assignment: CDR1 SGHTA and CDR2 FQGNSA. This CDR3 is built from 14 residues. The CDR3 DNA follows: TGTGCCAGCAGCGGTCCGGGACGCCAAGAGACCCAGTACTTC. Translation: CASSGPGRQETQYF.

The CDR3 loop is CASSYDGTGILETQYF. The CDR3 coding sequence is TGTGCCAGCAGTTATGACGGGACAGGAATATTGGAGACCCAGTACTTC. The gene calls are TRBV6-6 and TRBJ2-5; 8 bases are a match to TRBD1. Germline CDR1 MNHNY, CDR2 SVGAGI (reference sequence). The CDR3 spans 16 residues. V shed 3 bases, J shed 5 bases, and the junction held 11 bases outside the gene matches.

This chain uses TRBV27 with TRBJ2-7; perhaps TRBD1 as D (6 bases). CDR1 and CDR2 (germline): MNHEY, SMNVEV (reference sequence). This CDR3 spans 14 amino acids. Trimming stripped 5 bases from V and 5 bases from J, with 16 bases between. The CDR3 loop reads CASSPMGATHEQYF. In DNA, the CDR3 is TGTGCCAGCAGTCCAATGGGGGCGACCCACGAGCAGTACTTC.

The CDR3 is CASQRGGSKEETQYF. The CDR3 DNA sequence: TGTGCTAGCCAGAGGGGGGGGTCCAAAGAAGAGACCCAGTACTTC. The V call is TRBV7-7, the J call TRBJ2-5, with D possibly matching TRBD2 (7 bases). Per the germline V gene, CDR1 is SSHAT and CDR2 is FNYEAQ (reference sequence). The CDR3 sequence is 15 residues long.

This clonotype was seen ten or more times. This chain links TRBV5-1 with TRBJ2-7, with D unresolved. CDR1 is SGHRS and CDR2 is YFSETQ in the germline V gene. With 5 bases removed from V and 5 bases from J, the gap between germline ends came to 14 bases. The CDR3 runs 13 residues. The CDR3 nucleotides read TGCGCCAGCAGTCGCCGGACGGCAGACGAGCAGTACTTC. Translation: CASSRRTADEQYF.

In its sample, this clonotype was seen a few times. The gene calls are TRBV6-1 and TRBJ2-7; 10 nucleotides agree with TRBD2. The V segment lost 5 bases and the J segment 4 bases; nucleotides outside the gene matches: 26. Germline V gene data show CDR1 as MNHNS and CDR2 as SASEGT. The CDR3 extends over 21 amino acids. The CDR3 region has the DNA TGTGCCAGCAGTCGCAGGGCTTCGTCCTTAGCGGGAGGACTTGTTGTTTACGAGCAGTACTTC. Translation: CASSRRASSLAGGLVVYEQYF.

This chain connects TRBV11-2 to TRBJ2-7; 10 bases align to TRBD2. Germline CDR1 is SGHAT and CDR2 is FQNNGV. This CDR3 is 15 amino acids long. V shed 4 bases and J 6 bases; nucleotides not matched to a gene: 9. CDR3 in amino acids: CASSSPGLATAEQYF. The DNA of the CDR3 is TGTGCCAGCAGCTCCCCGGGACTAGCGACAGCCGAGCAGTACTTC.

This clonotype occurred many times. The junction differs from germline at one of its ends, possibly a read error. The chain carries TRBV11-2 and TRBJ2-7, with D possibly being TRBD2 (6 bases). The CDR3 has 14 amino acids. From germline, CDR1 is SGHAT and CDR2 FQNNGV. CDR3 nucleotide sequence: TGTGCCAGCAGTTTAGCGGCGGGGCGGAACGAGCAGTACTTC. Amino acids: CASSLAAGRNEQYF.